Here is one TCR beta chain with its context. There are many counts of this clonotype. Which antigen it targets is not known. There are no base qualities to consult, and no much larger clone falls within one base. V loses 6 bases, J loses 4 bases, and the germline ends lie 16 bases apart. Taken from the germline V gene, the CDR1 and CDR2 loops are MDHEN and SYDVKM. The CDR3 sequence holds 15 residues, the cysteine and phenylalanine included. Only the CDR3 DNA is retained, 45 bases long and in frame from the first base. Ophthalmopathy patients had moderately to severely active disease, with a Clinical Activity Score of 3 or more, a NOSPECS grade of 4 or more, and a disease duration of less than 3 months. The study excluded patients with uncontrolled infections, other autoimmune diseases, pregnancy or lactation. Clinical symptoms, serum thyroxine and TRAb, thyroid ultrasound, and orbital computed tomography formed the basis for the diagnoses. PBMCs were isolated from 7.5 to 10 ml of fresh peripheral blood by Ficoll-Paque density gradient centrifugation. Total RNA was extracted with Trizol reagent, and quality was checked on an Agilent 2100 Bioanalyzer.

The TCR beta CDR3 regions were amplified from RNA transcripts. The TCR CDR3 was subjected to a first round of RT-PCR using the HTBI primer set and the Qiagen OneStep RT-PCR kit. Libraries were constructed in a second round of multiplex PCR, after which size selection and purification were performed. The libraries were sequenced on an Illumina HiSeq2000 using paired-end 100 bp reads. The authors processed their data as follows. SOAPnuke was used to process the raw data, with reads discarded if the reads contained adapters or uncalled bases, had a mean Phred below 15, or lacked an exact constant-primer or identifier match. High-quality paired reads were merged with COPE v1.2.5, and unique nucleotide sequences were defined as clonotypes. MiTCR v1.1 was used to align clonotypes to the IMGT TRBV, TRBD and TRBJ reference segments. Analysis was restricted to V-J combinations with a frequency above 0.0001, which covered 98% to 99.2% of repertoires. A TCS score was defined as the ratio of F50 (clonal expansion) to E x V (chaos), with BLOSUM62-based TCRdist applied between CDR3 peptides within each V-J. Welch's t-statistics and random forest reduced 450 to 600 V-J features to 10 to 15, which were used in a naive Bayes classifier (R e1071). TCRdb reanalyzed the raw reads on its own, using fastp at Q25 for trimming and MiXCR for clone calling, and kept in-frame beta chains. Records with the same CDR3 protein are collapsed into one entry carrying the most frequent genes and DNA. The V and J calls and clone size come from TCRdb's table, not from the authors' own analysis. In all, the sample holds about 600,000 distinct CDR3 sequences, and more than 15% of those were seen once. The ten largest make up more than 3% of the sample.

The data were taken from a study of T cells in Graves' hyperthyroidism and ophthalmopathy (dated by TCRdb to about 2019). For the wider study: Peripheral blood samples were taken at initial diagnosis, before any treatment was given. The 100 or so discovery patients were divided at random into training and test sets in a 7:3 ratio. The study also compared thyroid tissue and blood T-cell repertoires from several Graves' hyperthyroidism patients. A discovery cohort of about 95 patients, approximately 44 with Graves' ophthalmopathy and over 55 with stable Graves' hyperthyroidism, was used to find distinguishing TCR V-J signatures. The paper reports TCR Vbeta CDR3 sequencing of roughly 140 peripheral blood samples: around 41 ophthalmopathy, 70 to 85 hyperthyroidism and approximately 17 progressor patients. Prospective prediction of ophthalmopathy was tested in an independent validation cohort consisting of 18 hyperthyroidism patients and 15 or so patients who later progressed to ophthalmopathy. After sampling, hyperthyroidism patients received methimazole starting at 30 mg daily, and ophthalmopathy patients received high-dose intravenous methylprednisolone. The paper as a whole reports these results and caveats: No statistical method was used to fix the sample size in advance, and group allocation was not hidden from the investigators. Ophthalmopathy was separated from stable hyperthyroidism by a 13 V-J signature model, with roughly 88% sensitivity and roughly 81% specificity obtained in cross-validation and 80%/75% obtained in testing. Most expanded thyroid clonotypes (frequency above 0.001) were also detected in blood, suggesting blood repertoires may reflect thyroid immune responses. In validation, the model predicted progression to ophthalmopathy with 60% to 71% sensitivity and around 72% specificity, a median of approximately 6.5 months before onset.

Sample: blood. The clonotype originates from a middle-aged woman with Graves' ophthalmopathy. Recombination connected TRBV28 to TRBJ2-1; TRBD2 is perhaps the D gene, given 6 matching bases. The sequence in DNA is TGTGCCAGCAGCGGGCGGGGAGAGGGATACAATGAGCAGTTCTTC. This translates into CASSGRGEGYNEQFF.